Listed here are 27 T cell receptor beta chains from one sample, sequenced in a study of T cells after yellow fever vaccination. TCRdb passed the 5' RACE reads through MiXCR, listing each CDR3 protein once. The sample carries 200,000 to 300,000 distinct CDR3 sequences, 6% to 7.5% recorded once. This specimen consisted of CD4+ T cells sorted from PBMCs, obtained 15 days after the yellow fever booster vaccination. Receptors were obtained from a man younger than 45 who received the YFV17D yellow fever vaccine.

This clonotype came up a few times. The V call is TRBV11-2, the J call TRBJ2-1; 7 nucleotides line up with TRBD2. The germline V gene has CDR1 SGHAT and CDR2 FQNNGV. Trimming took 4 bases from V and 4 from J; bases not matched to a gene: 7. This CDR3 has 15 amino acids. CDR3 loop: CASSSGVAGYNEQFF. DNA for the CDR3: TGTGCCAGCAGCTCCGGGGTAGCGGGTTACAATGAGCAGTTCTTC.

This clonotype was detected many times. This chain connects TRBV30 to TRBJ2-1; TRBD1 matches at 8 bases. Germline CDR1 reads GTSNPN; CDR2 reads SVGIG (reference sequence). The CDR3 covers 15 residues. The trim removed 3 bases at V and 4 bases at J, leaving 8 bases unmatched. This CDR3 reads CAWSLGTGAYNEQFF. In DNA form, the CDR3 reads TGTGCCTGGAGCCTAGGGACAGGAGCTTACAATGAGCAGTTCTTC.

This clonotype came up many times. The chain recombines TRBV27 with TRBJ2-1; 7 nucleotides align to TRBD1. The length of the CDR3 is 14 residues. The germline V gene encodes CDR1 MNHEY and CDR2 SMNVEV (reference sequence). The junction had 2 bases not matched to a gene; V was cut back by 6 bases and J by 0 bases. The CDR3 nucleotides are TGTGCCAGCAGGAGGGACAGCTCCTACAATGAGCAGTTCTTC. It specifies CASRRDSSYNEQFF.

This clonotype was detected ten times or more. The V and J genes are TRBV12-3 or TRBV12-4 and TRBJ2-1; a possible D gene is TRBD2 (6 bases). CDR3 length equals 16 residues. V lost 7 bases to trimming and J lost 2 bases, with 18 bases between them. For the CDR3, the DNA is TGTGCCAGCATCAAGGGGAAGGGACTTACCTACAATGAGCAGTTCTTC. Translated, it gives CASIKGKGLTYNEQFF.

CDR3 amino acids: CASSLVAGVNNEQFF. The CDR3 DNA follows: TGCGCCAGCAGCTTAGTGGCGGGAGTCAACAATGAGCAGTTCTTC. The genes are TRBV5-1 and TRBJ2-1, with 7 bases identical to TRBD2. Germline assignment: CDR1 SGHRS and CDR2 YFSETQ. Unmatched junction bases numbered 7, after V lost 2 bases and J lost 5 bases. This CDR3 contains 15 residues.

This clonotype was seen ten or more times. The chain links TRBV15 to TRBJ2-1; D is ambiguous. The germline V gene has CDR1 LNHNV and CDR2 YYDKDF (reference sequence). The V end was cut by 5 bases, the J end by 6 bases, with 8 bases between. The CDR3 has 12 residues. The CDR3 sequence is CATSSAGNEQFF. In DNA, the CDR3 is TGTGCCACCAGCTCCGCTGGCAATGAGCAGTTCTTC.

The chain recombines TRBV14 with TRBJ2-7; 10 bases fit TRBD2. The junction had 2 bases not matched to a gene; V was cut back by 3 bases and J by 3 bases. From germline, CDR1 is SGHDN and CDR2 FVKESK. The CDR3 is made up of 14 amino acids. CDR3 protein: CASSHWTSGYEQYF. The CDR3 coding sequence is TGTGCCAGCAGCCACTGGACTAGCGGCTACGAGCAGTACTTC.

In its sample, this clonotype was seen a few times. This sequence joins TRBV7-2 and TRBJ2-6; D not resolved. V was trimmed by 5 bases and J by 0 bases, leaving 5 bases between them. Germline CDR1 SGHTA, CDR2 FQGNSA. This CDR3 has 14 amino acids. In DNA form, the CDR3 reads TGTGCCAGCAGCGTCGACTCTGGGGCCAACGTCCTGACTTTC. Translating it yields CASSVDSGANVLTF.

V and J are TRBV3-1 and TRBJ1-1; TRBD1 is a possible D gene (5 bases). Germline CDR1 is LGHDT and CDR2 is YNNKEL (reference sequence). This CDR3 is 16 amino acids long. Trimming shortened V by 0 bases and J by 3 bases, and 14 bases separated the two germline ends. The CDR3 bases are TGTGCCAGCAGCCAAGAACTTCCAGGGTTAGACACTGAAGCTTTCTTT. Amino acids: CASSQELPGLDTEAFF.

This clonotype was picked up a small number of times. The V call is TRBV14, the J call TRBJ2-7; D gene ambiguous. V lost 3 bases and J lost 8, with 11 bases in between. Germline CDR1 is SGHDN and CDR2 is FVKESK. This CDR3 is built from 12 residues. This CDR3 reads CASSHSAAKQYF. In nucleotides, the CDR3 is TGTGCCAGCAGCCATTCCGCGGCGAAGCAGTACTTC.

This clonotype was seen ten or more times. V gene TRBV28 combines with J gene TRBJ2-7; D is perhaps TRBD1 or TRBD2 (5 bases each). Trimming left V 6 bases short and J 6 bases short, with 18 bases between. This CDR3 has 14 amino acids. CDR1 and CDR2 (germline): MDHEN, SYDVKM. CDR3 sequence reads: CASRWKGTAGEQYF. The DNA for the CDR3 is TGTGCCAGCAGATGGAAAGGGACGGCAGGCGAGCAGTACTTC.

The V and J genes are TRBV6-2 or TRBV6-3 and TRBJ2-5; D perhaps matches TRBD2 (5 bases). This CDR3 has 16 residues. V was pared by 5 bases and J by 1 base, with 17 bases between. Looked up from germline, CDR1 is MNHEY and CDR2 is SVGEGT. This CDR3 is CASSPYTLAAQETQYF. The DNA for the CDR3 is TGTGCCAGCAGTCCCTACACGCTAGCTGCCCAAGAGACCCAGTACTTC.

This clonotype has more than one count but fewer than ten. The chain couples TRBV7-2 to TRBJ1-5; D unclear. Trimming pared 5 bases from V and 4 bases from J, leaving 15 bases between. The CDR3 runs to 15 residues. Germline CDR1 reads SGHTA; CDR2 reads FQGNSA. The CDR3 spells CASSLETRGNQPQHF. CDR3 sequence (DNA): TGTGCCAGCAGCCTGGAGACCCGGGGTAATCAGCCCCAGCATTTT.

This clonotype appeared a few times. The chain is built from TRBV6-2 or TRBV6-3 and TRBJ2-2, with 11 bases lining up with TRBD2. CDR1 and CDR2 from the germline V gene are MNHEY and SVGEGT. CDR3 length equals 15 residues. The J segment lost 0 bases and the V segment lost 11 bases, leaving 5 bases of the junction unmatched. As DNA, the CDR3 is TGTGCCGGGAGACTAGCGGGGACGAACACCGGGGAGCTGTTTTTT. As protein: CAGRLAGTNTGELFF.

This clonotype was seen repeatedly, ten times or more. The rearrangement links TRBV7-3 to TRBJ2-5; D remains unclear. Germline CDR1 and CDR2: SGHTA and FQGTGA. This CDR3 contains 14 residues. With 2 bases removed from V and 3 bases from J, the gap between germline ends came to 10 bases. The DNA for the CDR3 is TGTGCCAGCAGCTTATACGGATACGAAGAGACCCAGTACTTC. Amino acids: CASSLYGYEETQYF. The full variable domain, rest sourced from reference TRBV7-3 and TRBJ2-5, is GAGVSQTPSNKVTEKGKYVELRCDPISGHTALYWYRQSLGQGPEFLIYFQGTGAADDSGLPNDRFFAVRPEGSVSTLKIQRTERGDSAVYLCASSLYGYEETQYFGPGTRLLVL.

In its sample, this clonotype was seen many times. The rearrangement uses TRBV11-3 and TRBJ1-2; TRBD1 is a possible D gene (5 bases). Germline V CDR1 and CDR2: SGHNT, YENEEA. V was pared by 1 base and J by 0 bases, with 18 bases between. The CDR3 spans 18 residues. The CDR3 here is CASSLVGRFPGSNYGYTF. The CDR3 coding sequence is TGTGCCAGCAGCTTAGTGGGGCGGTTTCCAGGGTCTAACTATGGCTACACCTTC.

The chain links TRBV5-1 to TRBJ2-1; the D gene is possibly TRBD2 (5 bases). The germline gives CDR1 SGHRS, CDR2 YFSETQ. With 7 bases removed from V and 3 bases from J, the gap between germline ends came to 11 bases. This CDR3 comprises 13 residues. In DNA form, the CDR3 reads TGCGCCAGCGCCCGGGGAGACTACAATGAGCAGTTCTTC. Amino acid sequence: CASARGDYNEQFF.

This clonotype was detected many times. The CDR3 reads CASSFSAGVGDTQYF. The CDR3 bases are TGTGCCAGCAGCTTCTCAGCGGGAGTCGGGGATACGCAGTATTTT. The V call is TRBV7-3, the J call TRBJ2-3, with TRBD2 matching 8 bases. In germline, CDR1 is SGHTA, CDR2 FQGTGA. V dropped 3 bases and J dropped 6; count of bases not matched to a gene: 8. The CDR3 loop spans 15 amino acids.

This chain connects TRBV11-3 to TRBJ1-1; D unresolved. Per germline, CDR1 SGHNT and CDR2 YENEEA. V was clipped by 3 bases and J by 7 bases, with 9 bases between them. There are 12 residues in the CDR3. The CDR3 is CASSFRSGEAFF. The CDR3 DNA follows: TGTGCCAGCAGCTTCCGGTCAGGTGAAGCTTTCTTT.

The chain carries TRBV9 and TRBJ2-4, with 8 bases matching TRBD2. Germline lookup yields CDR1 SGDLS and CDR2 YYNGEE. With V trimmed by 4 bases and J by 11 bases, 20 bases remained unmatched. This CDR3 contains 17 residues. The CDR3 spells CASSSRGGPRAGDVQYF. CDR3 in DNA: TGTGCCAGCAGCTCCCGAGGGGGGCCAAGAGCGGGAGACGTTCAGTACTTC.

The chain links TRBV20-1 to TRBJ1-2; no clear D gene. The germline CDR1 and CDR2 sequences are DFQATT and SNEGSKA (reference sequence). V shed 0 bases and J shed 4 bases, with 6 bases lying between them. The CDR3 contains 12 residues. CDR3 sequence (DNA): TGCAGTGCTAGAGACAGGATCTATGGCTACACCTTC. It encodes CSARDRIYGYTF.

This clonotype has only a few counts. This chain joins TRBV11-3 and TRBJ2-7; TRBD1 matches at 7 bases. This CDR3 has 15 amino acids. Germline-derived CDR1 and CDR2 are SGHNT and YENEEA. V dropped 6 bases and J dropped 2; count of bases not matched to a gene: 10. The CDR3 DNA is TGTGCCAGCAGTACCCGACGCGACAGGGCCTACGAGCAGTACTTC. This codes for CASSTRRDRAYEQYF.

This clonotype appeared a few times. The rearrangement links TRBV29-1 to TRBJ2-1; D may be TRBD2 (6 bases). CDR3 length: 15 amino acids. V dropped 1 base and J dropped 0 bases, with 10 bases sitting between them. The germline CDR1 and CDR2 sequences are SQVTM and ANQGSEA. The CDR3 is CSVEVSGSSYNEQFF. The CDR3 DNA follows: TGCAGCGTTGAAGTTAGCGGAAGCTCCTACAATGAGCAGTTCTTC.

This chain links TRBV5-1 with TRBJ1-1; TRBD1 matches 10 bases. The CDR3 extends over 14 amino acids. The germline CDR1 and CDR2 sequences are SGHRS and YFSETQ. With 4 bases clipped from V and 5 bases from J, the junction kept 5 bases outside the gene matches. The CDR3 nucleotides read TGCGCCAGCAGCGCCCGACAGGGGGCAACTGAAGCTTTCTTT. It encodes CASSARQGATEAFF.

This clonotype has at least ten counts. V is TRBV6-2 or TRBV6-3 and J is TRBJ2-1, with 9 positions matching TRBD1. Unmatched junction bases numbered 9, after V lost 5 bases and J lost 4 bases. Per the germline V gene, CDR1 is MNHEY and CDR2 is SVGEGT. This CDR3 contains 16 residues. The CDR3 is CASSTTRDRVYNEQFF. CDR3 bases: TGTGCCAGCAGTACGACCCGGGACAGGGTATACAATGAGCAGTTCTTC.

The gene calls are TRBV20-1 and TRBJ2-4, with D possibly matching TRBD2 (6 bases). Looked up from germline, CDR1 is DFQATT and CDR2 is SNEGSKA (reference sequence). This CDR3 is 12 amino acids long. Trimming cost V 0 bases and J 6 bases, with 6 bases left between them. CDR3 in DNA: TGCAGTGCTAGAGAGGGGGGAAACATTCAGTACTTC. Translation gives CSAREGGNIQYF.

The chain carries TRBV5-1 and TRBJ2-7, with 9 bases fitting TRBD1. The V gene's germline CDR1 is SGHRS and CDR2 YFSETQ. The CDR3 runs to 15 residues. J was trimmed by 4 bases and V by 0 bases; bases with no gene match: 5. The CDR3 loop is CASSLAGTGQYEQYF. CDR3 bases: TGCGCCAGCAGCTTGGCGGGGACAGGGCAGTACGAGCAGTACTTC.